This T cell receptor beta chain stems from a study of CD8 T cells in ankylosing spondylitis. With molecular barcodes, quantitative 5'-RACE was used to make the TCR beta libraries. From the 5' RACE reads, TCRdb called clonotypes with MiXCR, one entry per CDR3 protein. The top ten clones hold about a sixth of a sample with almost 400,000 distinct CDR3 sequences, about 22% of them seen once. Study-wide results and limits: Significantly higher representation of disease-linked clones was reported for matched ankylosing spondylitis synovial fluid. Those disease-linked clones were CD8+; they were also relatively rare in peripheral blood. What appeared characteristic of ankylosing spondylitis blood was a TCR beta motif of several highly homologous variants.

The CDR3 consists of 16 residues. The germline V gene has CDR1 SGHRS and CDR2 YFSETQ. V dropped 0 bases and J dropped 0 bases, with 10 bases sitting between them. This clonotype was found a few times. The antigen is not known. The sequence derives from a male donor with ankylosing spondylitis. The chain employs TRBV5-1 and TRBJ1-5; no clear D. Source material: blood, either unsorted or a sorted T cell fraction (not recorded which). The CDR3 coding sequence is TGCGCCAGCAGCTTGGCGGGGATGGATAGCAATCAGCCCCAGCATTTT. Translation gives CASSLAGMDSNQPQHF.